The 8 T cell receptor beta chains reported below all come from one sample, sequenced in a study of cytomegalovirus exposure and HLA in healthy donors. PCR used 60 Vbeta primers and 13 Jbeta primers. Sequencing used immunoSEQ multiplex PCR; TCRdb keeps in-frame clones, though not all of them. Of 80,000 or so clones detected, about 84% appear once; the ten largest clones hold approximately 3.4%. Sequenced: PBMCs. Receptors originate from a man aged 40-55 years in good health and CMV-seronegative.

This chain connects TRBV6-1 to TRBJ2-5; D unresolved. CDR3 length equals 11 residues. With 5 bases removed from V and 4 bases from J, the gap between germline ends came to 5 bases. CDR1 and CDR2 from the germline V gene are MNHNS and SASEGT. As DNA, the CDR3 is TGTGCCAGCAGTCGTTTAGAGACCCAGTACTTC. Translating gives CASSRLETQYF.

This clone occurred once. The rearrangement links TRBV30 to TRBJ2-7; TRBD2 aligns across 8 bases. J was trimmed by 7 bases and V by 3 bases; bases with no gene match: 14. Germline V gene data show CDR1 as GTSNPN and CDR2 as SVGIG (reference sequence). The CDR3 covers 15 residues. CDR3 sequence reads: CAWRLGASGRWEQYF. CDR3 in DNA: TGTGCCTGGAGGTTAGGGGCTAGCGGGCGCTGGGAGCAGTACTTC.

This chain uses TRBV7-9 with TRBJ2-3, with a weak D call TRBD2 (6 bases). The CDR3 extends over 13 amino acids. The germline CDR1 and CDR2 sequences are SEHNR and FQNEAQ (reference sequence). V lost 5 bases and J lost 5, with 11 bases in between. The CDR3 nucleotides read TGTGCCAGCAGCCGTATAGCGGAAGATACGCAGTATTTT. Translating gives CASSRIAEDTQYF.

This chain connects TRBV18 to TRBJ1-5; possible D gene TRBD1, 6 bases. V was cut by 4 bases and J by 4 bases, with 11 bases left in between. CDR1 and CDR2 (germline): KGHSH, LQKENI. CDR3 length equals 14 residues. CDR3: CASSLTGQNQPQHF. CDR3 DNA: TGTGCCAGCTCACTCACAGGGCAGAATCAGCCCCAGCATTTT. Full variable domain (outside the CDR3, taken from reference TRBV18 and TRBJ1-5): NAGVMQNPRHLVRRRGQEARLRCSPMKGHSHVYWYRQLPEEGLKFMVYLQKENIIDESGMPKERFSAEFPKEGPSILRIQQVVRGDSAAYFCASSLTGQNQPQHFGDGTRLSIL.

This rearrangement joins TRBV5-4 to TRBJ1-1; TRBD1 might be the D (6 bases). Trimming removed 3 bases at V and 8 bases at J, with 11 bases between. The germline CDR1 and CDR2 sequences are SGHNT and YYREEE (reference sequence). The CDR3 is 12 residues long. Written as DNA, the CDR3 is TGTGCCAGCAGCTACGCGACAGGAGAAGCTTTCTTT. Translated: CASSYATGEAFF.

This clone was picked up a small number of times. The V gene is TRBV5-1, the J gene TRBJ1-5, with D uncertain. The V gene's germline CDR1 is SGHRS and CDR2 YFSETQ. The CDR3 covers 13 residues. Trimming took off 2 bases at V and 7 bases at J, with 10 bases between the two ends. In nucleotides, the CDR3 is TGCGCCAGCAGCTTTGAGGGAACCCAGCCCCAGCATTTT. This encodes CASSFEGTQPQHF.

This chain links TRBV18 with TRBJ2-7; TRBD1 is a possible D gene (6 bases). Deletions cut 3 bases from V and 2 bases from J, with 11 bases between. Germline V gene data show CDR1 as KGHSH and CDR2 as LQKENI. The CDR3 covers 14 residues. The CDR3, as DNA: TGTGCCAGCTCACCCAGTACAGGGACCTACGAGCAGTACTTC. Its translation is CASSPSTGTYEQYF.

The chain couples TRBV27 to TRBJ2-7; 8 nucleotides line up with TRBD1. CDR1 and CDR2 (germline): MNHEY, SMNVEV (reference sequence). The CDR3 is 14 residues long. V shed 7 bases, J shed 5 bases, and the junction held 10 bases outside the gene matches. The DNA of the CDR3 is TGTGCCAGCACCTCCCGGACAGGGTCCCACGAGCAGTACTTC. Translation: CASTSRTGSHEQYF.